The source of this T cell receptor (beta chain) is a study of shared clonotypes between healthy human individuals. Overall study: The cohort had two women and a few men, ages 18 to 49.

Running of the assay took place at deep level. This table comes from immunoSEQ multiplex PCR, and its TCRdb copy is limited to in-frame clones, with some not included. The sample yields about 460,000 clones, 70% to 80% seen once. Trimming at V came to 6 bases and at J to 4 bases, leaving 6 bases not matched to a gene. CDR3 size: 14 residues. CDR1 LNHDA and CDR2 SQIVND come from the germline V gene (reference sequence). Healthy adults negative for HIV, lacking recent acute infections or vaccinations, served as donors. Adults of Caucasian background living in Nashville, Tennessee made up all donors. The receptor was isolated from a woman aged 40 to 50 in good health. Some clones in this sample may be carry-over from other donors' samples. The sequenced sample was PBMCs. The chain combines TRBV19 with TRBJ2-3; 8 nucleotides agree with TRBD2. CDR3 amino acids: CASRTAGAPDTQYF. CDR3 nucleotides: TGTGCCAGTAGGACAGCGGGAGCGCCAGATACGCAGTATTTT. The variable domain in full, with the rest retrieved from reference TRBV19 and TRBJ2-3, is DGGITQSPKYLFRKEGQNVTLSCEQNLNHDAMYWYRQDPGQGLRLIYYSQIVNDFQKGDIAEGYSVSREKKESFPLTVTSAQKNPTAFYLCASRTAGAPDTQYFGPGTRLTVL.